This T cell receptor (beta chain) was found in a study of T cells in localized non-small cell lung cancer. Whole-study findings and limits: It was uninvolved adjacent lung that showed the highest T cell clonality, exceeding tumor. For the top 100 tumor clones, a median approximately 59 also appeared in adjacent lung.

TCRdb keeps only in-frame clones here, not all; method: immunoSEQ multiplex PCR. This sample has around 26,000 clones; around nine tenths occur once, and the top ten carry 2.8%. Turning to this clone: Its antigen is unknown.

The CDR3 has 16 amino acids. Trimming left V 3 bases short and J 5 bases short, with 20 bases between. In germline, CDR1 is SGHRS, CDR2 YFSETQ. This TCR was sampled from a woman aged 18-49 years with stage I lung adenocarcinoma. The gene calls are TRBV5-1 and TRBJ2-5, with a possible D match to TRBD1 (7 bases). The sequencing here drew on peripheral blood, taken before any cancer treatment. This chain's CDR3 is CASSSTWGQRAETQYF. In DNA form, the CDR3 reads TGCGCCAGCAGCTCAACATGGGGACAGCGGGCTGAGACCCAGTACTTC.